One TCR beta chain is described in this entry. The antigen remains unidentified. Using quantitative 5'-RACE with molecular barcodes, the authors made TCR beta libraries. One entry per CDR3 protein, called by TCRdb with MiXCR from the 5' RACE reads. The sample contains roughly 700,000 distinct CDR3 sequences, roughly 19% of which appear only once. The record originates from a study of CD8 T cells in ankylosing spondylitis. Overall study findings and caveats: What seemed typical of ankylosing spondylitis blood was a TCR beta motif built from about 8 highly homologous variants.

CDR1 is SEHNR and CDR2 is FQNEAQ in the germline V gene (reference sequence). V trimming: 5 bases; J trimming: 2 bases; junction bases outside the gene matches: 5. The CDR3 has 15 residues. Source material: blood, either unsorted or a sorted T cell fraction (not recorded which). V gene TRBV7-9 combines with J gene TRBJ2-3; 9 bases line up with TRBD2. This sequence was found in a male donor with ankylosing spondylitis. The CDR3 loop reads CASSHGLAYTDTQYF. The CDR3 coding sequence is TGTGCCAGCAGCCACGGACTAGCGTACACAGATACGCAGTATTTT.